The next 32 T cell receptor beta chains were all read from a single sample in a study of shared clonotypes between healthy human individuals (dated by TCRdb to the early 2020s). The library relied on the immunoSEQ multiplex PCR assay. TCRdb retrieved this table from immuneACCESS and kept in-frame rearrangements only. Not all clones are present; in checked studies, unresolved V genes account for under half, and no reason is known for the remainder. Across this sample there are roughly 1 million clones, with about 74% seen only once. The biggest ten clones account for roughly 1.5% of the sample. Sequencing input: memory CD4+ T cells sorted from blood. Per the publication, the cell subset or site label means: CD45RA-negative fraction. These receptors were obtained from a man aged 18 to 35 in good health.

The CDR3 protein is CASSSPGVTGELFF. In DNA form, the CDR3 reads TGTGCCAGCAGTTCCCCGGGGGTCACCGGGGAGCTGTTTTTT. This rearrangement joins TRBV6-5 to TRBJ2-2; D perhaps matches TRBD2 (6 bases). V was cut by 4 bases and J by 4 bases, with 10 bases left in between. The CDR3 has 14 residues. Germline V CDR1 and CDR2: MNHEY, SVGAGI.

This chain links TRBV7-3 with TRBJ1-1; weak D call: TRBD1 (5 bases). The CDR3 totals 13 residues. V shed 0 bases and J shed 7 bases, with 9 bases lying between them. Germline loops: CDR1 SGHTA, CDR2 FQGTGA. The CDR3 region has the DNA TGTGCCAGCAGCTTAACCAGGGAGGATGAAGCTTTCTTT. It yields the protein CASSLTREDEAFF.

The chain couples TRBV18 to TRBJ2-7, with 10 positions matching TRBD1. The CDR3 extends over 16 amino acids. With 3 bases clipped from V and 3 bases from J, the junction kept 8 bases outside the gene matches. Looked up from germline, CDR1 is KGHSH and CDR2 is LQKENI. Here the CDR3 DNA reads TGTGCCAGCTCACCTACGACAGGGGGCGCGGGCTACGAGCAGTACTTC. It is translated as CASSPTTGGAGYEQYF.

For the CDR3, the DNA is TGTGCCAGCTCACGACGGACTAGCGGGGCGAATGAGCAGTTCTTC. Its protein product is CASSRRTSGANEQFF. The V gene is TRBV18, the J gene TRBJ2-1; TRBD2 agrees at 12 bases. The CDR3 extends over 15 amino acids. Germline V CDR1 and CDR2: KGHSH, LQKENI. Losses at the gene ends were 4 bases for V and 7 bases for J; bases not matched to a gene: 5.

The rearrangement joins TRBV5-1 to TRBJ1-4; D is possibly TRBD1 (5 bases). Germline V lookup: CDR1 SGHRS, CDR2 YFSETQ. The CDR3 runs to 16 residues. V lost 0 bases and J lost 8, with 17 bases in between. CDR3 sequence: CASSLGMGVSGEKLFF. In DNA form, the CDR3 reads TGCGCCAGCAGCTTGGGGATGGGGGTCTCAGGCGAAAAACTGTTTTTT.

In its sample, this clone was seen a few times. The chain couples TRBV28 to TRBJ2-1, with unresolved D. The V end lost 2 bases, the J end lost 5 bases, and 13 bases lay between the germline ends. Germline assignment: CDR1 MDHEN and CDR2 SYDVKM. This CDR3 region has 15 residues. CDR3 sequence: CASSLGGRKDNEQFF. CDR3 coding DNA: TGTGCCAGCAGTTTAGGTGGGCGTAAGGACAATGAGCAGTTCTTC.

A few counts support this clone. This specimen includes other DNA sequences encoding the same CDR3. The chain uses TRBV6-5 and TRBJ1-3, with unresolved D. V was pared by 4 bases and J by 1 base, with 5 bases between. CDR3 length: 13 residues. Germline CDR1 and CDR2: MNHEY and SVGAGI. CDR3 amino acids: CASSSSSGNTIYF. The CDR3, as DNA: TGTGCCAGCAGTTCCTCGTCTGGAAACACCATATATTTT.

This clone was recorded a few times. This chain joins TRBV5-1 and TRBJ1-5; 7 bases agree with TRBD1. The J segment lost 9 bases and the V segment lost 4 bases, leaving 10 bases of the junction unmatched. Germline V gene data show CDR1 as SGHRS and CDR2 as YFSETQ. CDR3 length: 14 residues. CDR3 in DNA: TGCGCCAGCAGCCCGGGGACAGCGAGCTGGCCCCAGCATTTT. Translation gives CASSPGTASWPQHF.

J is TRBJ1-5 and V is TRBV7-2; 7 bases match TRBD1. The length of the CDR3 is 14 residues. Looked up from germline, CDR1 is SGHTA and CDR2 is FQGNSA. V lost 5 bases and J lost 7; bases outside the gene matches: 8. The CDR3 loop is CASSPTGVGQPQHF. The CDR3 region has the DNA TGTGCCAGCAGCCCTACAGGGGTAGGGCAGCCCCAGCATTTT. Full variable domain (rest looked up from reference TRBV7-2 and TRBJ1-5): GAGVSQSPSNKVTEKGKDVELRCDPISGHTALYWYRQSLGQGLEFLIYFQGNSAPDKSGLPSDRFSAERTGGSVSTLTIQRTQQEDSAVYLCASSPTGVGQPQHFGDGTRLSIL.

This chain connects TRBV30 to TRBJ2-5; D is possibly TRBD1 or TRBD2 (5 bases each). CDR1 GTSNPN and CDR2 SVGIG come from the germline V gene (reference sequence). The CDR3 spans 12 residues. Trimming removed 1 base at V and 5 bases at J, with 8 bases between. CDR3 nucleotide sequence: TGTGCCTGGAGTGGGGGGTTCGAGACCCAGTACTTC. Amino acid sequence: CAWSGGFETQYF. Full variable domain (missing parts from reference TRBV30 and TRBJ2-5): SQTIHQWPATLVQPVGSPLSLECTVEGTSNPNLYWYRQAAGRGLQLLFYSVGIGQISSEVPQNLSASRPQDRQFILSSKKLLLSDSGFYLCAWSGGFETQYFGPGTRLLVL.

The J gene is TRBJ1-6, the V gene TRBV28; 8 nucleotides align to TRBD1. In germline, CDR1 is MDHEN, CDR2 SYDVKM. The CDR3 length is 15 residues. The V and J ends lost 5 bases and 7 bases, in that order; junction bases with no gene match: 7. This chain's CDR3 is CASSTGQGLNSPLHF. CDR3 DNA: TGTGCCAGCAGTACTGGACAGGGCCTAAATTCACCCCTCCACTTT. The full variable domain, with the rest looked up from reference TRBV28 and TRBJ1-6, is DVKVTQSSRYLVKRTGEKVFLECVQDMDHENMFWYRQDPGLGLRLIYFSYDVKMKEKGDIPEGYSVSREKKERFSLILESASTNQTSMYLCASSTGQGLNSPLHFGNGTRLTVT.

Comments on this clone: Other DNA sequences in this sample translate to the same CDR3. This chain links TRBV19 with TRBJ1-4; D remains ambiguous. V lost 1 base and J 0 bases, leaving 6 bases between the germline ends. CDR3 length: 15 amino acids. The germline V gene encodes CDR1 LNHDA and CDR2 SQIVND (reference sequence). DNA for the CDR3: TGTGCCAGTAGTATAGGAGGAGCAACTAATGAAAAACTGTTTTTT. This sequence encodes CASSIGGATNEKLFF.

This chain uses TRBV21-1 with TRBJ2-7. TRBV21-1 is a pseudogene locus. The length of the CDR3 is 13 residues. CDR3 protein: CASSKGDSYEQYF. In nucleotides, the CDR3 is TGTGCCAGCAGCAAAGGGGACTCCTACGAGCAGTACTTC.

J is TRBJ2-2 and V is TRBV6-6; 9 nucleotides match TRBD1. With V trimmed by 7 bases and J by 7 bases, 4 bases remained unmatched. The CDR3 covers 13 residues. Germline V gives CDR1 MNHNY, CDR2 SVGAGI (reference sequence). The CDR3 loop reads CASTDRGVGELFF. CDR3 DNA: TGTGCCAGCACCGACAGGGGGGTCGGGGAGCTGTTTTTT.

The J gene is TRBJ2-5, the V gene TRBV10-3; D gene uncertain. The germline V gene encodes CDR1 ENHRY and CDR2 SYGVKD. This CDR3 is 15 amino acids long. The ends were cut back, 3 bases at V and 5 bases at J, with 16 bases in the middle. The CDR3 loop is CAISEMPGLGETQYF. CDR3 nucleotide sequence: TGTGCCATCAGTGAAATGCCGGGTTTGGGTGAGACCCAGTACTTC.

The chain couples TRBV9 to TRBJ2-1; D unresolved. The CDR3 is made up of 14 amino acids. Trimming removed 1 base from V and 5 bases from J, with 10 bases in between. In germline, CDR1 is SGDLS, CDR2 YYNGEE. The DNA for the CDR3 is TGTGCCAGCAGCGTAAGGGCTAGTAACAATGAGCAGTTCTTC. Translating it yields CASSVRASNNEQFF.

The rearrangement uses TRBV6-1 and TRBJ2-5; the D is unclear. With 0 bases removed from V and 1 base from J, the gap between germline ends came to 6 bases. The CDR3 extends over 14 amino acids. CDR1 is MNHNS and CDR2 is SASEGT in the germline V gene. DNA of the CDR3: TGTGCCAGCAGTGAAGCGAGCGCCCAAGAGACCCAGTACTTC. The encoded protein is CASSEASAQETQYF.

Turning to this clone: This is likely an artifact of a read error, given a far larger clone one base away. This CDR3 is also generated by other DNA sequences in the sample. The V gene is TRBV2, the J gene TRBJ2-7; 11 bases fit TRBD1. This CDR3 comprises 14 residues. Germline V gives CDR1 SNHLY, CDR2 FYNNEI. The DNA of the CDR3 is TGTGCTAGCAGCGTGGACAGGGGGCCATACGAGCAGTACTTC. Its translation: CASSVDRGPYEQYF.

This clone appeared once. The chain carries TRBV27 and TRBJ1-1; 9 bases map to TRBD1. Germline CDR1 and CDR2: MNHEY and SMNVEV (reference sequence). V was clipped by 3 bases and J by 4 bases; unmatched bases: 6. The CDR3 is made up of 15 amino acids. CDR3 loop: CASSFARDRATEAFF. DNA for the CDR3: TGTGCCAGCAGTTTCGCCCGGGACAGGGCCACTGAAGCTTTCTTT.

The chain combines TRBV19 with TRBJ1-1, with a tentative D call TRBD1 (5 bases). Per the germline V gene, CDR1 is LNHDA and CDR2 is SQIVND (reference sequence). The V gene lost 3 bases and the J gene lost 1 base, with 21 bases spanning the gap. This CDR3 has 18 amino acids. The CDR3 DNA follows: TGTGCCAGTAGTATGGGCAGGGAAGGGATGGGTACGAACACTGAAGCTTTCTTT. Encoded protein: CASSMGREGMGTNTEAFF.

The genes are TRBV2 and TRBJ2-3; D ambiguous. V lost 7 bases to trimming and J lost 2 bases, with 10 bases between them. Per germline, CDR1 SNHLY and CDR2 FYNNEI. The CDR3 is 13 residues long. This chain's CDR3 is CASKRGSTDTQYF. The CDR3 bases are TGTGCCAGCAAGAGAGGCTCCACAGATACGCAGTATTTT.

The chain is built from TRBV5-5 and TRBJ2-5, with D uncertain. Germline V gene lookup returns CDR1 SGHKS and CDR2 YYEKEE (reference sequence). This CDR3 spans 15 amino acids. V lost 1 base to trimming and J lost 4 bases, with 14 bases between them. The CDR3 bases are TGTGCCAGCAGCTTGTTAAACGGGCGTTCAGAGACCCAGTACTTC. This gives the protein CASSLLNGRSETQYF.

J is TRBJ1-5 and V is TRBV28; TRBD1 matches at 9 bases. This CDR3 spans 16 amino acids. V gave up 7 bases and J gave up 0 bases; unmatched junction bases: 7. The germline CDR1 and CDR2 sequences are MDHEN and SYDVKM. For the CDR3, the DNA is TGTGCCAGCAATACAGGGGGCCGAAGTAGCAATCAGCCCCAGCATTTT. This translates into CASNTGGRSSNQPQHF.

This rearrangement joins TRBV10-3 to TRBJ1-3; 7 bases align to TRBD1. The CDR3 is made up of 17 amino acids. Germline V gives CDR1 ENHRY, CDR2 SYGVKD. V was pared by 3 bases and J by 2 bases, with 10 bases of the junction left unmatched. As DNA, the CDR3 is TGTGCCATCAGTGAATTGACAGGGAGTAGTGCTGGAAACACCATATATTTT. Protein product: CAISELTGSSAGNTIYF.

This chain joins TRBV11-2 and TRBJ2-6, with D hard to call. Per germline, CDR1 SGHAT and CDR2 FQNNGV. The CDR3 is 15 residues long. V was shortened by 1 base and J by 0 bases, with 4 bases between the two germline ends. In DNA, the CDR3 is TGTGCCAGCAGCTTAGGGGCCTCTGGGGCCAACGTCCTGACTTTC. This translates into CASSLGASGANVLTF.

The chain carries TRBV2 and TRBJ2-3; TRBD2 might be the D (6 bases). The V end lost 5 bases, the J end lost 0 bases, and 12 bases lay between the germline ends. The V gene's germline CDR1 is SNHLY and CDR2 FYNNEI. This CDR3 contains 15 residues. CDR3 protein: CASSSQRASTDTQYF. The DNA of the CDR3 is TGTGCCAGCAGTTCACAGCGGGCTAGCACAGATACGCAGTATTTT.

This clone was recorded a few times. The chain has TRBV10-3 and TRBJ2-2; a weak D match, TRBD1 (5 bases). The germline V and J ends were trimmed by 0 bases and 0 bases, with 8 bases remaining between them. This CDR3 is 16 amino acids long. The germline V gene encodes CDR1 ENHRY and CDR2 SYGVKD. The CDR3 here is CAISESDRSNTGELFF. The CDR3 nucleotides read TGTGCCATCAGTGAGTCCGACAGATCGAACACCGGGGAGCTGTTTTTT.

The chain is built from TRBV5-1 and TRBJ2-7, with D possibly being TRBD2 (5 bases). From germline, CDR1 is SGHRS and CDR2 YFSETQ. The CDR3 has 13 amino acids. The V and J ends lost 5 bases and 3 bases respectively, with 12 bases between them. The CDR3 region has the DNA TGCGCCAGCAGTCGCGACGGAGGCTACGAGCAGTACTTC. Protein: CASSRDGGYEQYF.

This chain joins TRBV7-9 and TRBJ2-5, with a possible D match to TRBD2 (5 bases). CDR3 length equals 16 residues. V was trimmed by 0 bases and J by 2 bases, leaving 13 bases between them. Germline V CDR1 and CDR2: SEHNR, FQNEAQ (reference sequence). The CDR3 spells CASSLAPGLEQETQYF. The CDR3 coding sequence is TGTGCCAGCAGCTTAGCCCCCGGACTGGAACAAGAGACCCAGTACTTC.

CDR3 sequence reads: CASRSQRGAQVQYF. The CDR3 region has the DNA TGTGCCAGCAGATCACAGAGAGGGGCCCAGGTACAGTACTTC. The chain recombines TRBV6-1 with TRBJ2-7; either TRBD1 or TRBD2 may supply D (5 bases each). The CDR3 sequence is 14 residues long. V gave up 6 bases and J gave up 10 bases, with 22 bases separating them. Germline V CDR1 and CDR2: MNHNS, SASEGT.

The chain joins TRBV7-2 to TRBJ2-2; 14 nucleotides align to TRBD2. The CDR3 spans 16 residues. Trimming cost V 4 bases and J 6 bases; bases outside gene matches: 4. Germline values: CDR1 SGHTA, CDR2 FQGNSA. The CDR3 DNA follows: TGTGCCAGCAGCTCATCGGGACTAGCGGGAGCCGGGGAGCTGTTTTTT. This encodes CASSSSGLAGAGELFF.

This clone was seen more than once but under ten times. Other DNA sequences in the same sample also yield this CDR3. The chain links TRBV10-3 to TRBJ1-1; D is unresolved. V was pared by 0 bases and J by 3 bases, with 5 bases between. The CDR3 length is 13 residues. Germline CDR1 ENHRY, CDR2 SYGVKD. The CDR3 loop reads CAISESRDTEAFF. The CDR3 nucleotides read TGTGCCATCAGTGAGTCGAGGGACACTGAAGCTTTCTTT.